The sequence of this T cell receptor (beta chain) was determined in a study of T cell repertoires in cytomegalovirus infection. Study details: Carrying CMV and the relevant HLA type showed in public TCR beta signatures. Study-wide findings and caveats: Across the ex vivo response, the dominant clonotypes were HLA-C-restricted CMV-specific TCR beta clonotypes. Identification of carriers of CMV plus the relevant HLA was performed using cumulative public TCR beta family frequency.

The CDR3 is made up of 12 amino acids. V shed 5 bases and J shed 2 bases, with 10 bases lying between them. In germline, CDR1 is SQVTM, CDR2 ANQGSEA. TCRdb analysed the reads with MiXCR anew, one entry per CDR3 protein. The sample consists of 170,000 or so distinct CDR3 sequences, 13% to 15% of them appearing once. This clonotype was found many times. Its antigen is not identified. What was sequenced was PBMCs. The TCR was taken from a human donor in good health (CMV status not recorded). Some clones in this sample may be carry-over from other donors' samples. V is TRBV29-1 and J is TRBJ2-7; D is possibly TRBD1 (5 bases). As DNA, the CDR3 is TGCAGCGTTCTAAAAGGGGCCTACGAGCAGTACTTC. Its protein is CSVLKGAYEQYF.